The 25 T cell receptor beta chains below all came from one sample that was sequenced in a study of a mutant IDH1 vaccine in newly diagnosed glioma (dated by TCRdb to the early 2020s). Receptor amplification or capture employed the immunoSEQ multiplex PCR assay. What TCRdb holds here is the immuneACCESS table cut down to in-frame rearrangements. Part of the clones is not present; checked against another copy, under half of the missing clones reflect an unresolved V gene, and the others are unexplained. For this sample there are fewer than 35,000 clones; around 82% appear just once. The ten biggest clones cover around 10% of the sample. What the time point label conveys for this sample: week 35, safety follow-up. Every vaccine dose consisted of 300 ug of a 20-mer mutant IDH1 peptide in Montanide, administered subcutaneously together with topical imiquimod. These TCRs are of unknown antigen specificity.

The material sequenced was PBMCs, taken from a glioma patient whose treatment included an IDH1 peptide vaccine. These receptors originate from a woman in her 40s with glioma.

This clone was seen a few times. The chain has TRBV7-9 and TRBJ2-5; 9 bases agree with TRBD1. Losses at the gene ends were 3 bases for V and 1 base for J; bases not matched to a gene: 9. Germline V gene lookup returns CDR1 SEHNR and CDR2 FQNEAQ (reference sequence). The CDR3 is made up of 17 amino acids. The CDR3 loop reads CASSFYAGQGFQETQYF. Written as DNA, the CDR3 is TGTGCCAGCAGCTTTTACGCGGGACAGGGCTTCCAAGAGACCCAGTACTTC.

This clone appeared a few times. The chain has TRBV15 and TRBJ1-2, with 8 bases fitting TRBD1. This CDR3 contains 14 residues. The V gene's germline CDR1 is LNHNV and CDR2 YYDKDF (reference sequence). V shed 4 bases, J shed 5 bases, and the junction held 6 bases outside the gene matches. The CDR3 reads CATSKGQGGYGYTF. The CDR3 nucleotides are TGTGCCACCAGCAAAGGACAGGGAGGGTATGGCTACACCTTC.

This clone appeared a few times. This chain connects TRBV7-8 to TRBJ1-5, with 7 bases aligning to TRBD1. Germline V gene sequence: CDR1 SGHVS, CDR2 FQNEAQ. The CDR3 has 16 amino acids. Trimming cost V 5 bases and J 0 bases; bases outside gene matches: 7. The CDR3 is CASSKTGSNSNQPQHF. The CDR3 bases are TGTGCCAGCAGCAAGACAGGGAGTAATAGCAATCAGCCCCAGCATTTT.

The J gene is TRBJ2-3, the V gene TRBV5-1; 8 bases are shared with TRBD1. Germline trimming cut 3 bases from V and 3 bases from J; bases unmatched to any gene: 9. Germline assignment: CDR1 SGHRS and CDR2 YFSETQ. The CDR3 loop spans 16 amino acids. This CDR3 reads CASSSSSTGVTDTQYF. The CDR3 nucleotides read TGCGCCAGCAGCTCATCCTCGACAGGGGTTACAGATACGCAGTATTTT.

The chain carries TRBV27 and TRBJ1-2; 7 bases align to TRBD1. CDR1 is MNHEY and CDR2 is SMNVEV in the germline V gene (reference sequence). This CDR3 contains 14 residues. Trimming cost V 3 bases and J 3 bases; bases outside gene matches: 4. CDR3 loop: CASSFRGHDYGYTF. The CDR3 region has the DNA TGTGCCAGCAGTTTTAGGGGGCATGACTATGGCTACACCTTC.

This clone has only one observation. This chain connects TRBV6-1 to TRBJ2-5, with 11 bases matching TRBD2. Germline CDR1 and CDR2: MNHNS and SASEGT. The CDR3 runs 15 residues. V lost 1 base and J lost 5; bases outside the gene matches: 3. The CDR3 DNA is TGTGCCAGCAGTGAAGGGACTAGCGGGTGGGAGACCCAGTACTTC. Its protein is CASSEGTSGWETQYF.

This clone was detected a few times. The chain couples TRBV18 to TRBJ2-2, with 7 positions matching TRBD1. Germline V gene data show CDR1 as KGHSH and CDR2 as LQKENI. Losses at the gene ends were 4 bases for V and 4 bases for J; bases not matched to a gene: 6. This CDR3 region has 15 residues. The CDR3 bases are TGTGCCAGCTCACGACAGGGTACGGGCACCGGGGAGCTGTTTTTT. Amino acid sequence: CASSRQGTGTGELFF.

The rearrangement joins TRBV15 to TRBJ1-2; D is unresolved. Trimming took 4 bases from V and 0 from J, leaving 18 bases between them. The germline CDR1 and CDR2 sequences are LNHNV and YYDKDF (reference sequence). The CDR3 is 17 amino acids. The CDR3 reads CATSNSEYSTSNYGYTF. The CDR3 coding sequence is TGTGCCACCAGCAATAGCGAGTACTCAACTTCTAACTATGGCTACACCTTC.

The rearrangement uses TRBV11-2 and TRBJ1-1; D not certain. Trimming cost V 7 bases and J 1 base, with 7 bases left between them. The CDR3 consists of 12 residues. The germline V gene has CDR1 SGHAT and CDR2 FQNNGV. CDR3 in amino acids: CASTSQNTEAFF. Here the CDR3 DNA reads TGTGCCAGCACCTCGCAGAACACTGAAGCTTTCTTT.

The J gene is TRBJ1-5, the V gene TRBV18; D gene unclear. Germline V gives CDR1 KGHSH, CDR2 LQKENI. CDR3 length: 14 residues. With 3 bases removed from V and 1 base from J, the gap between germline ends came to 7 bases. The CDR3 DNA reads TGTGCCAGCTCACCTGGAATAAGCAATCAGCCCCAGCATTTT. This translates into CASSPGISNQPQHF.

The chain is built from TRBV18 and TRBJ2-3; TRBD1 matches 8 bases. CDR3 length equals 16 residues. V shed 6 bases, J shed 3 bases, and the junction held 11 bases outside the gene matches. The V gene's germline CDR1 is KGHSH and CDR2 LQKENI. The chain's CDR3 is CASSLAPRGRTDTQYF. DNA for the CDR3: TGTGCCAGCTCCCTAGCTCCCAGGGGGCGGACAGATACGCAGTATTTT. Complete variable domain (other parts from reference TRBV18 and TRBJ2-3): NAGVMQNPRHLVRRRGQEARLRCSPMKGHSHVYWYRQLPEEGLKFMVYLQKENIIDESGMPKERFSAEFPKEGPSILRIQQVVRGDSAAYFCASSLAPRGRTDTQYFGPGTRLTVL.

DNA of the CDR3: TGTGCCAGTTCCTGGACAGGGGAGACCCAGTACTTC. This encodes CASSWTGETQYF. V is TRBV2 and J is TRBJ2-5, with 8 bases that match TRBD1. J was trimmed by 5 bases and V by 9 bases; bases with no gene match: 5. The length of the CDR3 is 12 residues. Germline V gene sequence: CDR1 SNHLY, CDR2 FYNNEI.

To note about this clone: Other DNA sequences in this sample translate to the same CDR3. The chain recombines TRBV30 with TRBJ1-3, with no clear D. This CDR3 spans 13 amino acids. Looked up from germline, CDR1 is GTSNPN and CDR2 is SVGIG (reference sequence). Trimming shortened V by 0 bases and J by 1 base, and 4 bases separated the two germline ends. CDR3 loop: CAWSVSSGNTIYF. DNA of the CDR3: TGTGCCTGGAGTGTAAGTTCTGGAAACACCATATATTTT. The full variable domain, completed using reference TRBV30 and TRBJ1-3, is SQTIHQWPATLVQPVGSPLSLECTVEGTSNPNLYWYRQAAGRGLQLLFYSVGIGQISSEVPQNLSASRPQDRQFILSSKKLLLSDSGFYLCAWSVSSGNTIYFGEGSWLTVV.

This clone was detected only once. The chain uses TRBV7-2 and TRBJ2-7; TRBD1 is a possible D gene (6 bases). The germline gives CDR1 SGHTA, CDR2 FQGNSA. V lost 5 bases and J 5 bases, leaving 13 bases between the germline ends. The CDR3 length is 13 residues. This chain's CDR3 is CASSLDRINEQYF. CDR3 DNA sequence: TGTGCCAGCAGCCTGGACAGAATCAACGAGCAGTACTTC.

The chain links TRBV10-3 to TRBJ2-1; 9 bases are a match to TRBD2. There are 13 residues in the CDR3. Germline values: CDR1 ENHRY, CDR2 SYGVKD. The J segment lost 8 bases and the V segment lost 10 bases, leaving 9 bases of the junction unmatched. This CDR3 reads CATLAGEEDEQFF. The CDR3 DNA reads TGTGCCACCTTAGCGGGGGAGGAGGATGAGCAGTTCTTC.

The chain joins TRBV9 to TRBJ1-2; D possibly corresponds to TRBD1 (6 bases). This CDR3 comprises 13 residues. CDR1 and CDR2 from the germline V gene are SGDLS and YYNGEE. Deletions cut 7 bases from V and 6 bases from J, with 16 bases between. CDR3 region: CASYSKPGDGYTF. DNA of the CDR3: TGTGCCAGCTACTCTAAGCCAGGGGATGGCTACACCTTC.

The chain couples TRBV29-1 to TRBJ2-3; 12 bases match TRBD2. The V and J ends lost 7 bases and 6 bases, in that order; junction bases with no gene match: 5. Germline-derived CDR1 and CDR2 are SQVTM and ANQGSEA. The CDR3 covers 13 residues. This chain's CDR3 is CSGRLAGEDTQYF. CDR3 DNA sequence: TGCAGCGGGCGACTAGCGGGGGAGGATACGCAGTATTTT.

This chain links TRBV5-1 with TRBJ1-3; no definite D call. V lost 5 bases and J lost 5, with 20 bases in between. The CDR3 consists of 16 residues. Germline V lookup: CDR1 SGHRS, CDR2 YFSETQ. The DNA of the CDR3 is TGCGCCAGCAGACCTCAGGACGGCACCCTAAGAAACACCATATATTTT. This encodes CASRPQDGTLRNTIYF.

The chain's CDR3 is CASSYVGLNTEAFF. The CDR3 coding sequence is TGTGCCAGCAGTTACGTCGGCCTGAACACTGAAGCTTTCTTT. This rearrangement joins TRBV6-6 to TRBJ1-1; D unresolved. The CDR3 covers 14 residues. Germline lookup yields CDR1 MNHNY and CDR2 SVGAGI (reference sequence). The V gene lost 2 bases and the J gene lost 0 bases, with 7 bases spanning the gap.

The sample holds a few counts of this clone. The rearrangement uses TRBV10-3 and TRBJ1-4; D unresolved. Trimming took off 6 bases at V and 5 bases at J, with 13 bases between the two ends. Germline V gene data show CDR1 as ENHRY and CDR2 as SYGVKD. The CDR3 is 14 amino acids. Written as DNA, the CDR3 is TGTGCCATCAGCGACATTGCCCGCAATGAAAAACTGTTTTTT. Amino acids: CAISDIARNEKLFF.

J is TRBJ1-5 and V is TRBV6-1; D is undetermined. V was clipped by 0 bases and J by 4 bases, with 13 bases between them. This CDR3 is 16 amino acids long. Germline loops: CDR1 MNHNS, CDR2 SASEGT. CDR3 nucleotides: TGTGCCAGCAGTGAAGCGGTATGGCAGCTAAATCAGCCCCAGCATTTT. It encodes CASSEAVWQLNQPQHF.

This chain connects TRBV11-2 to TRBJ1-2, with D maybe TRBD1 (6 bases). The ends were cut back, 0 bases at V and 6 bases at J, with 11 bases in the middle. This CDR3 has 14 residues. Per germline, CDR1 SGHAT and CDR2 FQNNGV. DNA for the CDR3: TGTGCCAGCAGCTTAGAAAGGGGGTGGAATGGCTACACCTTC. As protein: CASSLERGWNGYTF. The full variable domain, completed using reference TRBV11-2 and TRBJ1-2, is EAGVAQSPRYKIIEKRQSVAFWCNPISGHATLYWYQQILGQGPKLLIQFQNNGVVDDSQLPKDRFSAERLKGVDSTLKIQPAKLEDSAVYLCASSLERGWNGYTFGSGTRLTVV.

V usage is TRBV7-6 and J usage is TRBJ2-5; D gene uncertain. Trimming shortened V by 0 bases and J by 6 bases, and 5 bases separated the two germline ends. This CDR3 has 12 amino acids. Germline V gene data show CDR1 as SGHVS and CDR2 as FNYEAQ. For the CDR3, the DNA is TGTGCCAGCAGCTTAGCACTAAAGACCCAGTACTTC. Translated, it gives CASSLALKTQYF.

J is TRBJ2-4 and V is TRBV18; 7 nucleotides line up with TRBD1. CDR1 is KGHSH, CDR2 LQKENI, per germline. The J segment lost 9 bases and the V segment lost 3 bases, leaving 8 bases of the junction unmatched. The CDR3 extends over 14 amino acids. The CDR3 sequence: CASSPRQGRGIQYF. The DNA of the CDR3 is TGTGCCAGCTCACCCCGACAGGGTAGGGGCATTCAGTACTTC.

This sequence joins TRBV10-1 and TRBJ2-1; D not certain. Germline values: CDR1 WNHNN, CDR2 SYGVQD (reference sequence). Trimming took off 0 bases at V and 0 bases at J, with 12 bases between the two ends. CDR3 size: 17 residues. Written as DNA, the CDR3 is TGCGCCAGCAGTGAGTCGAAGCCCGGCGGCTCCTACAATGAGCAGTTCTTC. Protein product: CASSESKPGGSYNEQFF.